This T cell receptor (beta chain) was sequenced in a study of a mutant IDH1 vaccine in newly diagnosed glioma. Study background: Patients got radiotherapy, temozolomide, or both beforehand, and most got both. Overall study findings and caveats: Pseudoprogression appeared unlinked to shifts in leading peripheral T cell clonotypes. Immune responses induced by the vaccine were seen in over 80% of patients, spanning multiple MHC alleles.

Libraries were prepared by immunoSEQ multiplex PCR; TCRdb keeps only in-frame clonotypes and omits some of them. The sample has under 50,000 clones, 88% seen once. For this clone: Antigen specificity is unknown.

Indicated time point: week 35, safety follow-up. Vaccine doses each comprised 300 ug of mutant IDH1 20-mer peptide, with topical imiquimod. Astrocytomas found in donors were new, WHO grade 3 or 4, IDH1-mutant and ATRX-lost. The germline gives CDR1 MNHEY, CDR2 SVGAGI. With 0 bases clipped from V and 2 bases from J, the junction kept 2 bases outside the gene matches. The CDR3 totals 15 residues. The sequencing here drew on PBMCs, taken from a glioma patient whose treatment included an IDH1 peptide vaccine. The V and J genes are TRBV6-5 and TRBJ2-7; TRBD1 matches 9 bases. This clonotype was obtained from a woman between 35 and 50 years old with glioma. DNA for the CDR3: TGTGCCAGCAGTTACTCGGGGACAGGGCCCTACGAGCAGTACTTC. Its translation: CASSYSGTGPYEQYF.